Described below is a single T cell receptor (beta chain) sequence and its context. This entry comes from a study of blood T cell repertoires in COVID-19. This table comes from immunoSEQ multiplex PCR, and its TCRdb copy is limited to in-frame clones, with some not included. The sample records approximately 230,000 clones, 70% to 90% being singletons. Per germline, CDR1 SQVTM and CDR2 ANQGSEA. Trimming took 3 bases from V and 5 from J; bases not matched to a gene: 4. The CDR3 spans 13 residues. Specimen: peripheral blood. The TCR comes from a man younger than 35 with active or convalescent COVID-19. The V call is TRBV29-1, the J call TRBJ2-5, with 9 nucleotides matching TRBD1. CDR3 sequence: CSVDPDRGETQYF. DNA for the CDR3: TGCAGCGTTGATCCGGACAGGGGTGAGACCCAGTACTTC. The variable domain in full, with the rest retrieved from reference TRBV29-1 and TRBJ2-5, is SAVISQKPSRDICQRGTSLTIQCQVDSQVTMMFWYRQQPGQSLTLIATANQGSEATYESGFVIDKFPISRPNLTFSTLTVSNMSPEDSSIYLCSVDPDRGETQYFGPGTRLLVL.